This record concerns one T cell receptor (beta chain) sequence. The antigen remains undetermined. The CDR3 is 15 amino acids. J was trimmed by 1 base and V by 5 bases; bases with no gene match: 8. Germline loops: CDR1 SGHRS, CDR2 YFSETQ. The data are from a study of T cell responses to AZD1222 COVID-19 vaccine. Samples with a second dose at about 4 or about 12 weeks were pooled together. The repertoire was sequenced with immunoSEQ multiplex PCR; TCRdb's copy has only in-frame clones and lacks some. Of 80,000 or so clones in the sample, under 95% were seen once. Findings and caveats of the study: After two AZD1222 doses, spike-specific TCR breadth and depth rose versus day 0. Clonal diversity was possibly underestimated, and white British individuals and females predominated among donors. CD4 TCRs linked to vaccination spanned spike, dominating at 160-218 and 743-854.

Source: peripheral blood, taken 28 days after the second AZD1222 dose. The rearrangement links TRBV5-1 to TRBJ1-1; TRBD1 matches 7 bases. The receptor was isolated from an adult who received the AZD1222 COVID-19 vaccine. The CDR3 loop is CASSYRTGTNTEAFF. Written as DNA, the CDR3 is TGCGCCAGCAGTTACCGGACAGGTACGAACACTGAAGCTTTCTTT. Using reference TRBV5-1 and TRBJ1-1 for the parts outside the CDR3, the full variable domain is KAGVTQTPRYLIKTRGQQVTLSCSPISGHRSVSWYQQTPGQGLQFLFEYFSETQRNKGNFPGRFSGRQFSNSRSEMNVSTLELGDSALYLCASSYRTGTNTEAFFGQGTRLTVV.